This is a list of T cell receptor beta chains from one sample in a study of cytomegalovirus exposure and HLA in healthy donors. The repertoire was sequenced with immunoSEQ multiplex PCR; TCRdb's copy has only in-frame clones and lacks some. The sample has 150,000 or so clones, over 60% seen once; the top ten hold approximately 4.2%. The sample was PBMCs. These receptors all stem from a male donor in good health and CMV-seropositive. Each CDR3 is given with its conserved first and last residue. D genes are given only for firm matches. Where a row states a size, it is once, few, many or the class of an expanded clone; other rows omit it.

v_gene	d_gene	abundance	j_gene	CDR3nt	CDR3aa
TRBV2	NA	NA	TRBJ2-4	TGTGCCAGCAGTGAAGTAGGTCCAGGGGCCAAAAACATTCAGTACTTC	CASSEVGPGAKNIQYF
TRBV2	TRBD1	NA	TRBJ1-6	TGTGCCAGCAGTAGACAGGGTCTCTATAATTCACCCCTCCACTTT	CASSRQGLYNSPLHF
TRBV18	TRBD1	NA	TRBJ2-1	TGTGCCAGCTCCCGGGACAGATACTACAATGAGCAGTTCTTC	CASSRDRYYNEQFF
TRBV19	NA	NA	TRBJ1-5	TGTGCCAGTATCGGGTCTCTAGGGGGAAGCAATCAGCCCCAGCATTTT	CASIGSLGGSNQPQHF
TRBV14	NA	few	TRBJ2-5	TGTGCCAGCTCGCAAGAGACCCAGTACTTC	CASSQETQYF
TRBV4-2	NA	NA	TRBJ2-3	TGTGCCAGCAGCCAAGCCACAGGGCGCACAGATACGCAGTATTTT	CASSQATGRTDTQYF
TRBV5-6	NA	few	TRBJ1-2	TGTGCCAGCAGCTTGGCCGGGGAGACCTATGGCTACACCTTC	CASSLAGETYGYTF
TRBV5-1	TRBD1	few	TRBJ2-1	TGCGCCAGCAAACTGGACAGGGGTCTTGATGAGCAGTTCTTC	CASKLDRGLDEQFF
TRBV4-2	NA	once	TRBJ1-1	TGTGCCAGCAGCCAAGGAGAAAGACAAACCACTGAAGCTTTCTTT	CASSQGERQTTEAFF
TRBV5-1	TRBD2	NA	TRBJ2-5	TGCGCCAGCAGCTTTCTTGGGACTAGCGGGAGGGAGACCCAGTACTTC	CASSFLGTSGRETQYF
TRBV5-4	NA	NA	TRBJ2-7	TGTGCCAGCAGCTTGGGTGGCGGGTTCTCCTACGAGCAGTACTTC	CASSLGGGFSYEQYF
TRBV7-3	NA	once	TRBJ2-2	TGTGCCAGCAACAAAGTGGCAGCGAACACCGGGGAGCTGTTTTTT	CASNKVAANTGELFF
TRBV13	TRBD1	once	TRBJ1-1	TGTGCCAGCAGCCGGACAGGCACTGAAGCTTTCTTT	CASSRTGTEAFF
TRBV15	NA	NA	TRBJ1-6	TGTGCCACCAGCAGAGGCGGGCAGGTTTCACCCCTCCACTTT	CATSRGGQVSPLHF
TRBV9	NA	NA	TRBJ2-3	TGTGCCAGCAGCTTGCGGCTAGCCCAGGTCGCAGATACGCAGTATTTT	CASSLRLAQVADTQYF
TRBV28	TRBD1	NA	TRBJ1-4	TGTGTCAGCAGCCCGGGGACAGTAGATGAAAAACTGTTTTTT	CVSSPGTVDEKLFF
TRBV10-3	NA	NA	TRBJ1-1	TGTGCCATCAGTACTGCCCCCACTGAAGCTTTCTTT	CAISTAPTEAFF
TRBV7-9	NA	NA	TRBJ1-6	TGTGCCAGCAGCTACACAGCTTTCAGTAAGAATTCACCCCTCCACTTT	CASSYTAFSKNSPLHF
TRBV5-4	TRBD1	NA	TRBJ1-6	TGTGCCAGCAGCTTGGGAGACAGGGGCGATTCACCCCTCCACTTT	CASSLGDRGDSPLHF
TRBV5-6	NA	NA	TRBJ2-7	TGTGCCAGCAGCTTGGGACAGTTAAGGAGCTCCTACGAGCAGTACTTC	CASSLGQLRSSYEQYF
TRBV29-1	NA	NA	TRBJ1-1	TGCAGCGCCACCGCCGACAGAGCTGAAGCTTTCTTT	CSATADRAEAFF
TRBV30	TRBD2	NA	TRBJ2-1	TGTGCCTGGAGTGTAGGCCTTCCGTTAGCGGGGGGGCGGGAAAATGAGCAGTTCTTC	CAWSVGLPLAGGRENEQFF
TRBV7-9	NA	few	TRBJ2-7	TGTGCCAGCAGCTTATTAGCCAGGGGCTACGAGCAGTACTTC	CASSLLARGYEQYF
TRBV6-1	NA	few	TRBJ1-5	TGTGCCAGCTATTTTGGGGGGGCAGGCAATCAGCCCCAGCATTTT	CASYFGGAGNQPQHF
TRBV7-2	TRBD1	NA	TRBJ2-2	TGTGCCAGCAGCTTAGATCCCCGACAGGGCAGGGCCGGGGAGCTGTTTTTT	CASSLDPRQGRAGELFF
TRBV7-2	TRBD2	NA	TRBJ2-7	TGTGCCAGCAGCTTAGGGTTAGCGGGAATTGACCCCTACGAGCAGTACTTC	CASSLGLAGIDPYEQYF
TRBV9	TRBD1	NA	TRBJ2-4	TGTGCCAGCAGCGTAGGACAGGGGGCGAACAGTCAGTACTTC	CASSVGQGANSQYF
TRBV4-2	NA	NA	TRBJ2-2	TGTGCCAGCAGCCAAGAAGCGTCGAGCACCTTTGCCGGGGAGCTGTTTTTT	CASSQEASSTFAGELFF
TRBV19	NA	NA	TRBJ2-5	TGTGCCAGTAGTAAGGGGGAGACCCAGTACTTC	CASSKGETQYF
TRBV27	NA	few	TRBJ2-1	TGTGCCAGCAGTTTTCGGTTAGGGAAAACCGGGGAAATTGAGCAGTTCTTC	CASSFRLGKTGEIEQFF
TRBV6-1	TRBD1	NA	TRBJ1-5	TGTGCCAGCAGTGCAAACAGGGGTAGCAATCAGCCCCAGCATTTT	CASSANRGSNQPQHF
TRBV5-1	NA	NA	TRBJ1-4	TGCGCCAGCAGCTTCAATGGGGAGGGAGCTGAAAAACTGTTTTTT	CASSFNGEGAEKLFF
TRBV5-4	NA	NA	TRBJ2-7	TGTGCCAGCAGCTCCAGACAGCCTTACGAGCAGTACTTC	CASSSRQPYEQYF
TRBV5-4	TRBD2	NA	TRBJ2-3	TGTGCCAGCAGCTTGGTGGGCGGGGGGGGCCAAGATACGCAGTATTTT	CASSLVGGGGQDTQYF
TRBV28	NA	few	TRBJ2-1	TGTGCCAGCAGTTTACCAGGGGTAAGGGAGCAGTTCTTC	CASSLPGVREQFF
TRBV4-2	NA	NA	TRBJ2-7	TGTGCCAGCAGCCAAGACAGGGTCTCCTACGAGCAGTACTTC	CASSQDRVSYEQYF
TRBV5-1	NA	NA	TRBJ2-6	TGCGCCAGCAGCGTTACAGGGTCCGCTGGGGCCAACGTCCTGACTTTC	CASSVTGSAGANVLTF
TRBV9	TRBD1	once	TRBJ1-2	TGTGCCAGCAGCGAGGGTCCCGGGACAGGGGGCTGGGACTATGGCTACACCTTC	CASSEGPGTGGWDYGYTF
TRBV6-5	NA	NA	TRBJ2-2	TGTGCCAGCAGAGAGCCGAACACCGGGGAGCTGTTTTTT	CASREPNTGELFF
TRBV6-5	NA	once	TRBJ1-3	TGTGCCAGCAGAGAAACAGGGCACGGAAACACCATATATTTT	CASRETGHGNTIYF
TRBV6-1	NA	NA	TRBJ2-1	TGTGCCAGCAGCCGGGACTGGTACAATGAGCAGTTCTTC	CASSRDWYNEQFF
TRBV28	TRBD1	NA	TRBJ2-1	TGTGCCAGCAGTAAACCGGGACAGGGGTACAATGAGCAGTTCTTC	CASSKPGQGYNEQFF
TRBV11-2	NA	NA	TRBJ1-1	TGTGCCAGCACCGGGGGTACTGAAGCTTTCTTT	CASTGGTEAFF
TRBV11-2	NA	NA	TRBJ2-3	TGTGCCAGCAGCCCGAAAAGAAAGTCTGGAGCAGATACGCAGTATTTT	CASSPKRKSGADTQYF
TRBV29-1	NA	NA	TRBJ1-2	TGCAGCGTTGACTCAGGTTCTAACTATGGCTACACCTTC	CSVDSGSNYGYTF
TRBV29-1	NA	NA	TRBJ1-5	TGCAGCGTTGAAGAGCGGATGGGTCAGCCCCAGCATTTT	CSVEERMGQPQHF
TRBV7-8	TRBD2	NA	TRBJ2-7	TGTGCCAGCAGCTCGCCCACTAGCGGAACCTACGAGCAGTACTTC	CASSSPTSGTYEQYF
TRBV4-2	TRBD2	NA	TRBJ2-3	TGTGCCAGCAGCCAATTAGCGGGGGGGAGCACAGATACGCAGTATTTT	CASSQLAGGSTDTQYF
TRBV30	NA	NA	TRBJ2-7	TGTGCCTGGAGTACTCCCCCACCAGGGCCCTACGAGCAGTACTTC	CAWSTPPPGPYEQYF
TRBV6-1	NA	NA	TRBJ2-1	TGTGCCAGCAGTGAAGCTCGCGGAGTACTATACAATGAGCAGTTCTTC	CASSEARGVLYNEQFF
TRBV5-1	TRBD1	NA	TRBJ2-1	TGCGCCAGCAGCTTGGCCTGGACAGGGCGCACTAGCTCCTACAATGAGCAGTTCTTC	CASSLAWTGRTSSYNEQFF
TRBV7-6	TRBD1	NA	TRBJ1-2	TGTGCCAGCAGCCCGAGGACAGGGCCGCGTGGAGGCTACACCTTC	CASSPRTGPRGGYTF
TRBV18	TRBD1	NA	TRBJ1-2	TGTGCCAGCTCACCACCCATACAGGGGGCGGGTGGCTACACCTTC	CASSPPIQGAGGYTF
TRBV19	NA	NA	TRBJ1-5	TGTGCCAGTAGTGTCCGGGACACCAATCAGCCCCAGCATTTT	CASSVRDTNQPQHF
TRBV27	NA	NA	TRBJ1-2	TGTGCCAGCAGTTTAACAGGAAACTATGGCTACACCTTC	CASSLTGNYGYTF